This T cell receptor (beta chain) is from a study of CD8+ T cells in alopecia areata. Study conclusions and caveats: Possibly as an HLA-related effect, TCR sharing across patients appeared less clear than in mice. Greater clonality was observed in lesional scalp samples, especially alopecia totalis/universalis, versus normal scalp.

Reverse transcribed after extraction, RNA yielded cDNA as the sequencing template. TCRdb's copy holds only in-frame clones and misses some; the assay was immunoSEQ multiplex PCR. The table has 89,000 or so clones, roughly 51% seen once. Regarding this clone: Its antigen is not identified.

Peripheral blood and lesional scalp punch biopsies were taken from alopecia areata patients. The CDR3 is made up of 15 amino acids. Germline V gene lookup returns CDR1 SQVTM and CDR2 ANQGSEA. V was clipped by 6 bases and J by 6 bases; unmatched bases: 13. Sequencing was done on a sample of NKG2D-high CD8+ T cells sorted from blood. The chain links TRBV29-1 to TRBJ2-3, with 9 bases identical to TRBD2. This TCR was recovered from a human donor with alopecia areata. The CDR3 loop reads CSVDDPSGRLDTQYF. CDR3 in DNA: TGCAGCGTCGACGATCCGAGCGGGAGGTTGGATACGCAGTATTTT.